One sample yielded the 32 T cell receptor beta chains listed below, sequenced in a study of siplizumab effects on memory and regulatory T cells. The assay was immunoSEQ multiplex PCR, and TCRdb's table has in-frame clones only and misses some. The repertoire holds about 110,000 clones, with over 85% as singletons. Source material: CD4+ T cells sorted from blood. The origin of the receptors is a human donor in good health.

The CDR3 region is CASSILAGEQYF. DNA for the CDR3: TGTGCCAGCAGCATACTAGCGGGTGAGCAGTACTTC. This sequence joins TRBV6-6 and TRBJ2-7; 9 bases fit TRBD2. The CDR3 loop spans 12 amino acids. The J segment lost 7 bases and the V segment lost 6 bases, leaving 4 bases of the junction unmatched. In germline, CDR1 is MNHNY, CDR2 SVGAGI (reference sequence).

The V gene is TRBV14, the J gene TRBJ1-1; D is ambiguous. The V gene lost 4 bases and the J gene lost 1 base, with 13 bases spanning the gap. The CDR3 consists of 15 residues. Germline V lookup: CDR1 SGHDN, CDR2 FVKESK. CDR3 residues: CASSPRLGKNTEAFF. CDR3 nucleotide sequence: TGTGCCAGCAGCCCCAGACTGGGTAAGAACACTGAAGCTTTCTTT.

V and J are TRBV7-2 and TRBJ2-3; D possibly corresponds to TRBD2 (6 bases). CDR1 SGHTA and CDR2 FQGNSA come from the germline V gene. The V and J ends lost 4 bases and 2 bases respectively, with 16 bases between them. There are 16 residues in the CDR3. The CDR3 sequence is CASSSLGGVNTDTQYF. In DNA form, the CDR3 reads TGTGCCAGCAGCTCGTTGGGAGGTGTCAACACAGATACGCAGTATTTT.

In DNA, the CDR3 is TGTGCCAGTAGACAGGGGGCTGGAAACACCATATATTTT. Residues: CASRQGAGNTIYF. J is TRBJ1-3 and V is TRBV19; 8 positions agree with TRBD1. The V gene's germline CDR1 is LNHDA and CDR2 SQIVND (reference sequence). The junction had 0 bases not matched to a gene; V was cut back by 6 bases and J by 2 bases. This CDR3 is 13 amino acids long. Based on the CDR3 plus reference TRBV19 and TRBJ1-3, the full variable domain is DGGITQSPKYLFRKEGQNVTLSCEQNLNHDAMYWYRQDPGQGLRLIYYSQIVNDFQKGDIAEGYSVSREKKESFPLTVTSAQKNPTAFYLCASRQGAGNTIYFGEGSWLTVV.

The CDR3 is CASSKMSGAEYGYTF. CDR3 coding DNA: TGTGCCAGTAGTAAAATGTCTGGGGCAGAGTATGGCTACACCTTC. The chain couples TRBV19 to TRBJ1-2, with D possibly matching TRBD1 (5 bases). V was cut by 4 bases and J by 5 bases, with 17 bases left in between. The CDR3 contains 15 residues. Germline CDR1 is LNHDA and CDR2 is SQIVND (reference sequence).

The genes are TRBV5-6 and TRBJ2-3, with a possible D match to TRBD1 (6 bases). CDR1 is SGHDT, CDR2 YYEEEE, per germline. V dropped 2 bases and J dropped 0 bases, with 7 bases sitting between them. The CDR3 covers 14 residues. The CDR3 DNA is TGTGCCAGCAGCTTAGGGGGTAGCACAGATACGCAGTATTTT. Its protein product is CASSLGGSTDTQYF.

The chain combines TRBV2 with TRBJ1-1, with a weak D call TRBD1 (5 bases). The V gene's germline CDR1 is SNHLY and CDR2 FYNNEI. Trimming removed 5 bases at V and 8 bases at J, with 12 bases between. This CDR3 is 12 amino acids long. The CDR3 region has the DNA TGTGCCAGCAGTCGCTCTAACAGGGAAGCTTTCTTT. Amino acid sequence: CASSRSNREAFF. Full variable domain (missing parts from reference TRBV2 and TRBJ1-1): EPEVTQTPSHQVTQMGQEVILRCVPISNHLYFYWYRQILGQKVEFLVSFYNNEISEKSEIFDDQFSVERPDGSNFTLKIRSTKLEDSAMYFCASSRSNREAFFGQGTRLTVV.

The chain is built from TRBV7-3 and TRBJ2-7; 7 bases line up with TRBD1. Germline lookup yields CDR1 SGHTA and CDR2 FQGTGA. This CDR3 is 14 amino acids long. With V trimmed by 0 bases and J by 6 bases, 5 bases remained unmatched. CDR3 protein: CASSLTGQLGEQYF. CDR3 nucleotides: TGTGCCAGCAGCTTAACGGGACAGCTGGGCGAGCAGTACTTC.

The chain is built from TRBV12-5 and TRBJ1-1, with 8 bases fitting TRBD1. Germline V gene sequence: CDR1 LGHNT, CDR2 FRNRAP. V shed 2 bases, J shed 4 bases, and the junction held 12 bases outside the gene matches. The CDR3 is 17 residues long. CDR3 sequence reads: CASGLIITGTGGTEAFF. CDR3 bases: TGTGCTAGTGGTTTGATAATTACAGGGACAGGAGGCACTGAAGCTTTCTTT. Using reference TRBV12-5 and TRBJ1-1 for the parts outside the CDR3, the full variable domain is DARVTQTPRHKVTEMGQEVTMRCQPILGHNTVFWYRQTMMQGLELLAYFRNRAPLDDSGMPKDRFSAEMPDATLATLKIQPSEPRDSAVYFCASGLIITGTGGTEAFFGQGTRLTVV.

Regarding this clone: Other DNA variants within this sample encode the same CDR3. This sequence joins TRBV6-6 and TRBJ1-2, with D unresolved. Germline V gene lookup returns CDR1 MNHNY and CDR2 SVGAGI (reference sequence). The CDR3 is 12 amino acids. V was pared by 2 bases and J by 6 bases, with 7 bases between. The CDR3 loop reads CASSYEGDGYTF. The CDR3 bases are TGTGCCAGCAGTTACGAGGGAGATGGCTACACCTTC.

The J gene is TRBJ1-6, the V gene TRBV7-8, with a possible D match to TRBD1 (6 bases). CDR1 SGHVS and CDR2 FQNEAQ come from the germline V gene. Deletions cut 3 bases from V and 7 bases from J, with 19 bases between. The CDR3 is made up of 17 amino acids. CDR3 DNA: TGTGCCAGCAGCTTGGTGTTTCGGGACAAAGTAAATTCACCCCTCCACTTT. It specifies CASSLVFRDKVNSPLHF.

The chain joins TRBV7-2 to TRBJ2-1; TRBD2 is a possible D gene (6 bases). Trimming cost V 5 bases and J 2 bases, with 10 bases left between them. Germline V lookup: CDR1 SGHTA, CDR2 FQGNSA. CDR3 length: 14 residues. The CDR3 region is CASSRGSAYNEQFF. CDR3 coding DNA: TGTGCCAGCAGCCGGGGGTCCGCCTACAATGAGCAGTTCTTC.

The chain links TRBV18 to TRBJ2-3; D gene uncertain. This CDR3 contains 12 residues. Germline-derived CDR1 and CDR2 are KGHSH and LQKENI. Between the trimmed V and J ends, which lost 0 bases and 6 bases, there was a span of 4 bases. CDR3: CASSPPADTQYF. The CDR3 coding sequence is TGTGCCAGCTCACCACCCGCCGATACGCAGTATTTT.

V is TRBV2 and J is TRBJ1-1; 7 positions agree with TRBD1. The V gene end was trimmed by 8 bases and the J gene end by 0 bases; junction bases not matched to a gene: 6. The CDR3 sequence is 14 residues long. The germline V gene encodes CDR1 SNHLY and CDR2 FYNNEI. The CDR3 protein is CASLKDRLNTEAFF. DNA for the CDR3: TGTGCCAGCCTGAAGGACAGGTTGAACACTGAAGCTTTCTTT.

Only a few counts were recorded for this clone. This chain uses TRBV7-2 with TRBJ1-1; 7 bases map to TRBD1. V lost 4 bases to trimming and J lost 13 bases; unmatched junction nucleotides: 9. Germline V lookup: CDR1 SGHTA, CDR2 FQGNSA. The CDR3 totals 12 residues. The CDR3 sequence: CASSSHGGQRFF. CDR3 DNA sequence: TGTGCCAGCAGCTCTCACGGGGGACAGCGTTTCTTT. Variable domain in full (rest from reference TRBV7-2 and TRBJ1-1): GAGVSQSPSNKVTEKGKDVELRCDPISGHTALYWYRQSLGQGLEFLIYFQGNSAPDKSGLPSDRFSAERTGGSVSTLTIQRTQQEDSAVYLCASSSHGGQRFFGQGTRLTVV.

The chain recombines TRBV19 with TRBJ2-2; 9 nucleotides agree with TRBD2. The CDR3 sequence is 15 residues long. V shed 8 bases, J shed 2 bases, and the junction held 6 bases outside the gene matches. Germline CDR1 and CDR2: LNHDA and SQIVND (reference sequence). Here the CDR3 reads CASSVGLANTGELFF. Here the CDR3 DNA reads TGTGCCAGTTCCGTGGGACTAGCTAACACCGGGGAGCTGTTTTTT.

This clone was seen a few times. CDR3 residues: CASSITGDYGYTF. DNA of the CDR3: TGTGCCAGCAGTATTACAGGGGACTATGGCTACACCTTC. This sequence joins TRBV6-5 and TRBJ1-2; 7 bases line up with TRBD1. CDR1 MNHEY and CDR2 SVGAGI come from the germline V gene. V shed 5 bases and J 3 bases; nucleotides not matched to a gene: 3. The CDR3 loop spans 13 amino acids.

The chain recombines TRBV5-1 with TRBJ2-1, with D maybe TRBD1 (5 bases). V gave up 0 bases and J gave up 1 base, with 8 bases separating them. The CDR3 sequence is 15 residues long. Germline V gene data show CDR1 as SGHRS and CDR2 as YFSETQ. The CDR3 loop is CASSLGRVSYNEQFF. CDR3 nucleotides: TGCGCCAGCAGCTTGGGCAGGGTTTCCTACAATGAGCAGTTCTTC.

The V and J genes are TRBV6-5 and TRBJ2-1, with D unresolved. The germline CDR1 and CDR2 sequences are MNHEY and SVGAGI. V was trimmed by 0 bases and J by 9 bases, leaving 15 bases between them. CDR3 length equals 15 residues. This CDR3 is CASSYSARASGEQFF. CDR3 nucleotides: TGTGCCAGCAGTTACTCAGCGAGAGCCAGTGGTGAGCAGTTCTTC.

The genes are TRBV6-5 and TRBJ1-5; D ambiguous. V gave up 8 bases and J gave up 0 bases, with 14 bases separating them. The CDR3 consists of 15 residues. Germline V gene data show CDR1 as MNHEY and CDR2 as SVGAGI. CDR3 DNA: TGTGCCAGCCTGCCAGGAGTAAATAGCAATCAGCCCCAGCATTTT. Amino acids: CASLPGVNSNQPQHF.

The chain combines TRBV5-4 with TRBJ1-5, with a possible D match to TRBD1 (5 bases). The germline V gene has CDR1 SGHNT and CDR2 YYREEE (reference sequence). V was cut by 2 bases and J by 6 bases, with 15 bases left in between. The CDR3 totals 15 residues. DNA of the CDR3: TGTGCCAGCAGCTTCGGGGGTCAGAGAGGTCAGCCCCAGCATTTT. It yields the protein CASSFGGQRGQPQHF.

The rearrangement links TRBV7-6 to TRBJ2-3; no definite D call. The CDR3 totals 10 residues. The germline gives CDR1 SGHVS, CDR2 FNYEAQ. V was cut by 7 bases and J by 4 bases, with 3 bases left in between. The CDR3 is CASISDTQYF. CDR3 DNA: TGTGCCAGCATCTCAGATACGCAGTATTTT.

This clone appeared a few times. The genes are TRBV2 and TRBJ1-5; D unclear. This CDR3 has 13 residues. Per germline, CDR1 SNHLY and CDR2 FYNNEI. V gave up 7 bases and J gave up 1 base, with 8 bases separating them. In DNA, the CDR3 is TGTGCCAGCAAACTCGGGAGCAATCAGCCCCAGCATTTT. Protein product: CASKLGSNQPQHF.

The V call is TRBV5-1, the J call TRBJ2-7; 12 bases align to TRBD2. The CDR3 is made up of 17 amino acids. Germline CDR1 is SGHRS and CDR2 is YFSETQ. With V trimmed by 1 base and J by 3 bases, 8 bases remained unmatched. The CDR3 nucleotides read TGCGCCAGCAGCTTGTTTGGACTAGCGGGACTCCTCTACGAGCAGTACTTC. This gives the protein CASSLFGLAGLLYEQYF.

The chain carries TRBV2 and TRBJ1-4; 8 positions agree with TRBD1. Germline V gene data show CDR1 as SNHLY and CDR2 as FYNNEI. The CDR3 has 14 amino acids. V dropped 6 bases and J dropped 7; count of bases not matched to a gene: 7. The chain's CDR3 is CASSQTGVGEKLFF. The CDR3 DNA sequence: TGTGCCAGCAGCCAGACAGGGGTGGGTGAAAAACTGTTTTTT.

The chain is built from TRBV11-2 and TRBJ1-2, with 9 nucleotides matching TRBD1. This CDR3 is 14 amino acids long. CDR1 and CDR2 (germline): SGHAT, FQNNGV. V shed 5 bases and J 8 bases; nucleotides not matched to a gene: 9. The CDR3 DNA follows: TGTGCCAGCAGCACCATAACAGGGGGCTGGGGCTACACCTTC. Encoded protein: CASSTITGGWGYTF.

V gene TRBV2 combines with J gene TRBJ1-1; TRBD1 aligns across 12 bases. From germline, CDR1 is SNHLY and CDR2 FYNNEI. Trimming cost V 1 base and J 4 bases; bases outside gene matches: 7. The CDR3 totals 17 residues. The chain's CDR3 is CASSEVGQGATITEAFF. CDR3 in DNA: TGTGCCAGCAGTGAAGTGGGACAGGGGGCAACGATCACTGAAGCTTTCTTT.

This chain uses TRBV11-2 with TRBJ2-1, with D perhaps matching TRBD1 (6 bases). Germline V lookup: CDR1 SGHAT, CDR2 FQNNGV. V was cut by 2 bases and J by 9 bases, with 11 bases left in between. There are 13 residues in the CDR3. CDR3 sequence reads: CASSLRLGGEQFF. The CDR3 DNA sequence: TGTGCCAGCAGCTTAAGATTAGGGGGTGAGCAGTTCTTC.

This chain uses TRBV28 with TRBJ2-7, with 9 nucleotides matching TRBD2. After removal of 2 bases from V and 6 bases from J, the junction contained 8 bases not matched to a gene. The CDR3 is made up of 15 amino acids. Germline assignment: CDR1 MDHEN and CDR2 SYDVKM. The CDR3 bases are TGTGCCAGCAGTTTAGGTGTAGCGGGAGTATCCGAGCAGTACTTC. Protein sequence: CASSLGVAGVSEQYF.

CDR3 nucleotide sequence: TGTGCCAGCAGTCCCCAGGGATTTGGAAACACCATATATTTT. Protein sequence: CASSPQGFGNTIYF. The chain joins TRBV6-6 to TRBJ1-3, with D perhaps TRBD1 (5 bases). Trimming took off 5 bases at V and 3 bases at J, with 11 bases between the two ends. CDR1 is MNHNY and CDR2 is SVGAGI in the germline V gene (reference sequence). The length of the CDR3 is 14 residues.

The V call is TRBV7-6, the J call TRBJ1-1, with D tentatively TRBD1 (6 bases). Per the germline V gene, CDR1 is SGHVS and CDR2 is FNYEAQ. The germline V and J ends were trimmed by 5 bases and 1 base, with 8 bases remaining between them. The CDR3 has 13 amino acids. CDR3 sequence reads: CASSLDRNTEAFF. In DNA, the CDR3 is TGTGCCAGCAGCCTGGACAGGAACACTGAAGCTTTCTTT.

Here the CDR3 DNA reads TGTGCCAGCAGTGCCCGTGAGGGGAGACAGCCCCAGCATTTT. It encodes CASSAREGRQPQHF. The chain combines TRBV6-6 with TRBJ1-5, with D possibly being TRBD1 (5 bases). Germline V gives CDR1 MNHNY, CDR2 SVGAGI (reference sequence). Trimming removed 5 bases from V and 7 bases from J, with 15 bases in between. The CDR3 extends over 14 amino acids.